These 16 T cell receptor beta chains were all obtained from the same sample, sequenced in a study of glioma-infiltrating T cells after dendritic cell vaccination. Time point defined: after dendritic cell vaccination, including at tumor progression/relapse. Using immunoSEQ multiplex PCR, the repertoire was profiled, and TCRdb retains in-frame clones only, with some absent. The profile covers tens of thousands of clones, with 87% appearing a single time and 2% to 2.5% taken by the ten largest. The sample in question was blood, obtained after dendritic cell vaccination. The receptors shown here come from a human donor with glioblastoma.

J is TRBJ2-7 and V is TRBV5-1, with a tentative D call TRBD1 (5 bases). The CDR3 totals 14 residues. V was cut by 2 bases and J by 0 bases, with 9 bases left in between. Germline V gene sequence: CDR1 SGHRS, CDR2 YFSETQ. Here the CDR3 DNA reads TGCGCCAGCAGCTTTCAGGGAAGCTCCTACGAGCAGTACTTC. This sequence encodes CASSFQGSSYEQYF.

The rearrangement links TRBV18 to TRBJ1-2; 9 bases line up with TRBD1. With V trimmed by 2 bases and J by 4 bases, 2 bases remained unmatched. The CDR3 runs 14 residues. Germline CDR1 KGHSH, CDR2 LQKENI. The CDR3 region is CASSPETGGYGYTF. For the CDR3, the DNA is TGTGCCAGCTCACCAGAGACAGGGGGCTATGGCTACACCTTC.

Here the CDR3 reads CATSRALGVNYGYTF. CDR3 coding DNA: TGTGCCACCAGCAGAGCCCTAGGGGTGAACTATGGCTACACCTTC. The chain uses TRBV15 and TRBJ1-2; a possible D gene is TRBD1 (5 bases). This CDR3 is 15 amino acids long. Trimming pared 1 base from V and 2 bases from J, leaving 11 bases between. Germline lookup yields CDR1 LNHNV and CDR2 YYDKDF (reference sequence).

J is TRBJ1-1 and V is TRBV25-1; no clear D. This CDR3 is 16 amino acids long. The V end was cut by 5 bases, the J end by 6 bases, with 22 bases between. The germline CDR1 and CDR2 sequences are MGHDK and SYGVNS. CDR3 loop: CASSSARSSFLSEAFF. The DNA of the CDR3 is TGTGCCAGCAGTTCAGCAAGGAGTTCCTTTTTATCTGAAGCTTTCTTT.

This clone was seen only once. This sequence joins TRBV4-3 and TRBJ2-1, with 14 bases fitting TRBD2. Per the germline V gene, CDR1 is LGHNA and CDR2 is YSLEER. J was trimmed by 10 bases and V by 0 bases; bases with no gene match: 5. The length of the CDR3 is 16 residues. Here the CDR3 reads CASSQDLGLAGGEQFF. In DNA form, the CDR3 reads TGCGCCAGCAGCCAAGATCTCGGACTAGCGGGAGGCGAGCAGTTCTTC.

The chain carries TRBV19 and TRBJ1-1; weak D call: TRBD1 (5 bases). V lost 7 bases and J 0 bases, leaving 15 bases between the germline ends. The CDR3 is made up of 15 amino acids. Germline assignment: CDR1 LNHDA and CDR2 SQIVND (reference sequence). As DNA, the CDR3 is TGTGCCAGTAAGACGGGGGTAGAACTGAACACTGAAGCTTTCTTT. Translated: CASKTGVELNTEAFF.

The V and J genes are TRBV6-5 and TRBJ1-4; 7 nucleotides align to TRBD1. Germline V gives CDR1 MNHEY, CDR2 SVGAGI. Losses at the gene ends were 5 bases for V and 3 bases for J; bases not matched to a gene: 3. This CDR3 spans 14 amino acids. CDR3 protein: CASSPGTANEKLFF. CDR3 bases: TGTGCCAGCAGTCCCGGGACAGCTAATGAAAAACTGTTTTTT.

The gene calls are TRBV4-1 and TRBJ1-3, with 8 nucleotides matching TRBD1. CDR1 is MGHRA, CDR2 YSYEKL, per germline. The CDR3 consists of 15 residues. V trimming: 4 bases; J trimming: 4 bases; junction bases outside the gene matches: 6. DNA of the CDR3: TGCGCCAGCAGCCTCGACAGGGGAGCCGGAAACACCATATATTTT. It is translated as CASSLDRGAGNTIYF.

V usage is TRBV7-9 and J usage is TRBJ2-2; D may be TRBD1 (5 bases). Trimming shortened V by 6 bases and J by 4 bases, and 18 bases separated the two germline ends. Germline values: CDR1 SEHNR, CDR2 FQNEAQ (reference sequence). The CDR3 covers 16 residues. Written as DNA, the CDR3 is TGTGCCAGCAGACCATCCGACCAGGGTGGCACCGGGGAGCTGTTTTTT. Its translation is CASRPSDQGGTGELFF.

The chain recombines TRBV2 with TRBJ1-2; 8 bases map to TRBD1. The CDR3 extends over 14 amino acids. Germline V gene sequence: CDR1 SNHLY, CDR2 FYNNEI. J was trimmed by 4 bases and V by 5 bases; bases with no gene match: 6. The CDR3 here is CASSPDGTGYGYTF. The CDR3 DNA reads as TGTGCCAGCAGTCCTGACGGGACAGGCTATGGCTACACCTTC.

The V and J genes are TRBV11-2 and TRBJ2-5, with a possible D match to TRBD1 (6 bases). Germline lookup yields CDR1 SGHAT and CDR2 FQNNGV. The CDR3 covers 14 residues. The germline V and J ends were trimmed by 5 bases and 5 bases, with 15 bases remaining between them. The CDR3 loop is CASSPLGRGETQYF. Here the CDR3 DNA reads TGTGCCAGCAGCCCCCTGGGCAGGGGTGAGACCCAGTACTTC.

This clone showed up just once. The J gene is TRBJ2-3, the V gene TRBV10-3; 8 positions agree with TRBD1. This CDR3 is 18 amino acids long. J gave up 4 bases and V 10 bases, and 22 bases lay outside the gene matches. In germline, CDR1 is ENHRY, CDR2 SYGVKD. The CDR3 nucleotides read TGTGCCACCATGGGAAAAAGGACAGGGCAGGTTCGGCCAGATACGCAGTATTTT. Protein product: CATMGKRTGQVRPDTQYF.

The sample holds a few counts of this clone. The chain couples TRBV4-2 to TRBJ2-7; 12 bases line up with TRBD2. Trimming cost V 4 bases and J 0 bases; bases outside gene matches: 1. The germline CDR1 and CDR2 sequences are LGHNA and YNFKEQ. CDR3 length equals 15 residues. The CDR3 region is CASSPTSGSSYEQYF. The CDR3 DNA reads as TGTGCCAGCAGCCCGACTAGCGGGAGCTCCTACGAGCAGTACTTC.

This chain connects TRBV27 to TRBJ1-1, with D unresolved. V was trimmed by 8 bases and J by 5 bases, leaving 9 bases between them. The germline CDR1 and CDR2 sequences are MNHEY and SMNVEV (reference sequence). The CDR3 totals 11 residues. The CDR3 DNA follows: TGTGCCAGCTCCTCGGGGACTGAAGCTTTCTTT. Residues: CASSSGTEAFF.

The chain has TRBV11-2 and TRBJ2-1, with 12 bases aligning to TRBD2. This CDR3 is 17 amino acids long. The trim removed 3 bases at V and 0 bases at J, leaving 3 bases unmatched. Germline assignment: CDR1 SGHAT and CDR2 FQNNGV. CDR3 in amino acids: CASSFLAGGSSYNEQFF. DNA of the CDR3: TGTGCCAGCAGCTTCCTAGCGGGGGGGTCCTCCTACAATGAGCAGTTCTTC.

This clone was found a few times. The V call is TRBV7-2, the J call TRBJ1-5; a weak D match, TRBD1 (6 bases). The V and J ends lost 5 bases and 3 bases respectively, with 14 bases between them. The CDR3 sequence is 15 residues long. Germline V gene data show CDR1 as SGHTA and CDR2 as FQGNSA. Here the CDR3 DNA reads TGTGCCAGCAGCGCCTGGACAGCGCTCAATCAGCCCCAGCATTTT. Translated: CASSAWTALNQPQHF.